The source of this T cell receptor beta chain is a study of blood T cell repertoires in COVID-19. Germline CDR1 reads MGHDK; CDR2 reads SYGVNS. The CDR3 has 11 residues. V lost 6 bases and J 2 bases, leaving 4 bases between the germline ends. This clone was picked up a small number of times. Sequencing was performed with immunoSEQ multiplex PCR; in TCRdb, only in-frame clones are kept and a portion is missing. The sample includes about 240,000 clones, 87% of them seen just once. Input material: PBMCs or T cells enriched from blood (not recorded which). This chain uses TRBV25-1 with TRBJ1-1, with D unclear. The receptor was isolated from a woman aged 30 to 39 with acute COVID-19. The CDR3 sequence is CASRLNTEAFF. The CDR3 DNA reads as TGTGCCAGCAGACTAAACACTGAAGCTTTCTTT. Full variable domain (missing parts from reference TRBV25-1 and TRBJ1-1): EADIYQTPRYLVIGTGKKITLECSQTMGHDKMYWYQQDPGMELHLIHYSYGVNSTEKGDLSSESTVSRIRTEHFPLTLESARPSHTSQYLCASRLNTEAFFGQGTRLTVV.